Following are 26 T cell receptor beta chains from one sample sequenced in a study of blood T cell repertoires in COVID-19. TCRdb keeps only in-frame clones here, not all; method: immunoSEQ multiplex PCR. Of approximately 82,000 clones listed, about four fifths are singletons. The sequenced material came from peripheral blood. The receptor source for this set is a man aged 45 to 65 with active or convalescent COVID-19.

This chain connects TRBV7-2 to TRBJ2-3; D possibly corresponds to TRBD2 (7 bases). This CDR3 is built from 14 residues. The germline gives CDR1 SGHTA, CDR2 FQGNSA. V lost 6 bases, J lost 6 bases, and 16 bases lay in between. The DNA of the CDR3 is TGTGCCAGCAGGCCGGGGGGCGCAACTGATACGCAGTATTTT. As protein: CASRPGGATDTQYF.

This clone has only one observation. This chain joins TRBV2 and TRBJ1-2; no definite D call. There are 12 residues in the CDR3. Trimming removed 4 bases at V and 1 base at J, with 4 bases between. CDR1 is SNHLY, CDR2 FYNNEI, per germline. The CDR3 reads CASSASNYGYTF. In DNA form, the CDR3 reads TGTGCCAGCAGTGCCAGTAACTATGGCTACACCTTC.

The chain is built from TRBV11-3 and TRBJ2-3, with D possibly matching TRBD2 (6 bases). The CDR3 extends over 12 amino acids. V was shortened by 3 bases and J by 5 bases, with 6 bases between the two germline ends. Germline CDR1 and CDR2: SGHNT and YENEEA. CDR3: CASSLGGDTQYF. CDR3 sequence (DNA): TGTGCCAGCAGCTTGGGGGGAGATACGCAGTATTTT.

The chain joins TRBV12-3 or TRBV12-4 to TRBJ2-5, with a weak D call TRBD2 (6 bases). Trimming cost V 6 bases and J 0 bases, with 8 bases left between them. This CDR3 contains 13 residues. The CDR3 reads CASSRDYQETQYF. In nucleotides, the CDR3 is TGTGCCAGCAGCCGGGACTACCAAGAGACCCAGTACTTC.

The chain has TRBV5-4 and TRBJ2-3, with TRBD2 identical over 12 bases. J lost 6 bases, V lost 0 bases, and 2 bases had no gene match. CDR1 and CDR2 (germline): SGHNT, YYREEE (reference sequence). This CDR3 region has 15 residues. CDR3 DNA: TGTGCCAGCAGCTTGGTTCTAGCGGGGGGGGATACGCAGTATTTT. Its protein is CASSLVLAGGDTQYF.

V usage is TRBV28 and J usage is TRBJ1-1; a possible D gene is TRBD1 (5 bases). The CDR3 contains 15 residues. Trimming pared 4 bases from V and 5 bases from J, leaving 17 bases between. Germline CDR1 is MDHEN and CDR2 is SYDVKM. CDR3 nucleotide sequence: TGTGCCAGCAGTTATCTCCAGGGCCCTGGGACTGAAGCTTTCTTT. Translating gives CASSYLQGPGTEAFF.

The sample holds one count of this clone. The rearrangement uses TRBV6-5 and TRBJ1-1; D gene unclear. The germline V gene has CDR1 MNHEY and CDR2 SVGAGI. Trimming left V 2 bases short and J 2 bases short, with 12 bases between. The CDR3 length is 15 residues. The DNA for the CDR3 is TGTGCCAGCAGTTACCAAGAGTCCTCAAACACTGAAGCTTTCTTT. As protein: CASSYQESSNTEAFF.

The rearrangement joins TRBV30 to TRBJ2-3, with a possible D match to TRBD1 (5 bases). V dropped 5 bases and J dropped 9 bases, with 15 bases sitting between them. Per germline, CDR1 GTSNPN and CDR2 SVGIG (reference sequence). There are 12 residues in the CDR3. The CDR3 is CAWSLGLGTQYF. The CDR3 DNA reads TGTGCCTGGTCATTGGGGCTAGGGACGCAGTATTTT.

The chain uses TRBV24-1 and TRBJ1-2; D unclear. The length of the CDR3 is 13 residues. V was pared by 2 bases and J by 6 bases, with 9 bases between. Germline V gene data show CDR1 as KGHDR and CDR2 as SFDVKD. The CDR3 is CATSDYVGDGYTF. CDR3 nucleotide sequence: TGTGCCACCAGTGATTACGTTGGAGATGGCTACACCTTC.

The rearrangement joins TRBV4-1 to TRBJ2-3; D possibly corresponds to TRBD2 (5 bases). This CDR3 has 16 amino acids. The germline V gene has CDR1 MGHRA and CDR2 YSYEKL. V dropped 1 base and J dropped 3 bases, with 14 bases sitting between them. Here the CDR3 reads CASSQGGTIATDTQYF. The CDR3 region has the DNA TGCGCCAGCAGCCAAGGTGGTACCATAGCGACAGATACGCAGTATTTT.

The chain employs TRBV24-1 and TRBJ1-6, with unresolved D. V lost 7 bases and J lost 5, with 8 bases in between. The CDR3 has 13 amino acids. From germline, CDR1 is KGHDR and CDR2 SFDVKD. The CDR3 coding sequence is TGTGCCACCAGGGCAGGAAATAATTCACCCCTCCACTTT. Residues: CATRAGNNSPLHF.

The J gene is TRBJ2-3, the V gene TRBV10-1; 9 nucleotides line up with TRBD2. Germline CDR1 WNHNN, CDR2 SYGVQD (reference sequence). J lost 0 bases, V lost 0 bases, and 10 bases had no gene match. The CDR3 has 19 residues. Written as DNA, the CDR3 is TGCGCCAGCAGTGAGTCGTGGCGGGGGGGCCTACTTAGCACAGATACGCAGTATTTT. Its translation: CASSESWRGGLLSTDTQYF.

V and J are TRBV6-1 and TRBJ2-1; D is possibly TRBD1 (6 bases). This CDR3 is built from 14 residues. Trimming cost V 3 bases and J 1 base, with 7 bases left between them. Per germline, CDR1 MNHNS and CDR2 SASEGT. The CDR3 sequence: CASSDRGSYNEQFF. The CDR3 DNA is TGTGCCAGCAGTGACAGGGGTTCCTACAATGAGCAGTTCTTC.

The chain joins TRBV24-1 to TRBJ1-6; D might be TRBD1 (6 bases). V was clipped by 3 bases and J by 5 bases, with 10 bases between them. Germline CDR1 is KGHDR and CDR2 is SFDVKD. This CDR3 has 15 residues. The CDR3 is CATSDNTGNNSPLHF. For the CDR3, the DNA is TGTGCCACCAGTGATAACACAGGGAATAATTCACCCCTCCACTTT.

V gene TRBV11-2 combines with J gene TRBJ2-1, with TRBD2 identical over 10 bases. Germline lookup yields CDR1 SGHAT and CDR2 FQNNGV. Trimming cost V 4 bases and J 8 bases; bases outside gene matches: 5. CDR3 length: 14 residues. CDR3 protein: CASSSSGGIYEQFF. The DNA of the CDR3 is TGTGCCAGCAGCTCTAGCGGGGGAATCTATGAGCAGTTCTTC.

The chain couples TRBV5-1 to TRBJ2-3; D is perhaps TRBD2 (6 bases). The CDR3 contains 15 residues. Germline loops: CDR1 SGHRS, CDR2 YFSETQ. V lost 3 bases to trimming and J lost 0 bases, with 11 bases between them. The CDR3 sequence: CASSSGTPSTDTQYF. CDR3 DNA: TGCGCCAGCAGCTCCGGGACTCCAAGCACAGATACGCAGTATTTT.

This chain joins TRBV30 and TRBJ2-2; possible D gene TRBD1, 6 bases. V dropped 3 bases and J dropped 0 bases, with 8 bases sitting between them. The length of the CDR3 is 14 residues. CDR1 and CDR2 from the germline V gene are GTSNPN and SVGIG (reference sequence). CDR3 residues: CAWRAGANTGELFF. The CDR3 DNA is TGTGCCTGGAGGGCAGGGGCGAACACCGGGGAGCTGTTTTTT.

This clone was counted once. The chain recombines TRBV28 with TRBJ1-5; a possible D gene is TRBD1 (5 bases). Trimming pared 6 bases from V and 1 base from J, leaving 13 bases between. This CDR3 spans 15 amino acids. Looked up from germline, CDR1 is MDHEN and CDR2 is SYDVKM. The CDR3 region is CASSDGAGSNQPQHF. The CDR3, as DNA: TGTGCCAGCAGCGACGGGGCGGGGAGCAATCAGCCCCAGCATTTT.

J is TRBJ2-3 and V is TRBV5-6, with D possibly matching TRBD2 (6 bases). Germline lookup yields CDR1 SGHDT and CDR2 YYEEEE. V lost 4 bases and J 3 bases, leaving 15 bases between the germline ends. The CDR3 has 15 amino acids. The CDR3 loop reads CASSNAGTGTDTQYF. CDR3 DNA sequence: TGTGCCAGCAGCAATGCCGGGACTGGTACAGATACGCAGTATTTT.

The V call is TRBV27, the J call TRBJ2-1; D might be TRBD2 (5 bases). The CDR3 consists of 13 residues. The V and J ends lost 10 bases and 5 bases respectively, with 15 bases between them. Germline lookup yields CDR1 MNHEY and CDR2 SMNVEV (reference sequence). This CDR3 reads CATRELADNEQFF. CDR3 DNA: TGTGCCACCAGAGAGCTAGCCGACAATGAGCAGTTCTTC.

This CDR3 is CASLRGTEAFF. The DNA of the CDR3 is TGTGCCAGCCTTCGGGGCACTGAAGCTTTCTTT. V gene TRBV28 combines with J gene TRBJ1-1; D call uncertain. The CDR3 length is 11 residues. Deletions cut 8 bases from V and 4 bases from J, with 8 bases between. In germline, CDR1 is MDHEN, CDR2 SYDVKM.

The chain has TRBV29-1 and TRBJ2-1; tentative D call: TRBD2 (6 bases). The CDR3 covers 14 residues. Germline V gene sequence: CDR1 SQVTM, CDR2 ANQGSEA. Trimming left V 1 base short and J 8 bases short, with 15 bases between. CDR3 nucleotides: TGCAGCGTTGAAGTGCGGGATGGCTGGGATGAGCAGTTCTTC. Amino acid sequence: CSVEVRDGWDEQFF.

The chain employs TRBV5-1 and TRBJ2-2, with 8 nucleotides matching TRBD1. J was trimmed by 5 bases and V by 4 bases; bases with no gene match: 7. The CDR3 runs 15 residues. Germline lookup yields CDR1 SGHRS and CDR2 YFSETQ. The CDR3 sequence: CASSPNGQGTGELFF. The CDR3 nucleotides read TGCGCCAGCAGCCCGAACGGACAGGGAACCGGGGAGCTGTTTTTT.

The chain combines TRBV5-6 with TRBJ2-3, with 9 nucleotides matching TRBD2. Losses at the gene ends were 4 bases for V and 0 bases for J; bases not matched to a gene: 3. Germline-derived CDR1 and CDR2 are SGHDT and YYEEEE. The CDR3 is 15 residues long. The CDR3 nucleotides are TGTGCCAGCAGCCCTCTAGCGGGGAGCACAGATACGCAGTATTTT. Its translation is CASSPLAGSTDTQYF.

The chain uses TRBV6-1 and TRBJ1-1; TRBD1 aligns across 12 bases. Germline values: CDR1 MNHNS, CDR2 SASEGT. Germline trimming cut 4 bases from V and 5 bases from J; bases unmatched to any gene: 8. The CDR3 is 16 residues long. The CDR3 coding sequence is TGTGCCAGCAGTGTTTTAGGGACAGGGGGCAATACTGAAGCTTTCTTT. The encoded protein is CASSVLGTGGNTEAFF.

The chain employs TRBV28 and TRBJ1-1; 12 nucleotides agree with TRBD1. The ends lost 7 bases at V and 1 base at J; junction bases unmatched: 10. In germline, CDR1 is MDHEN, CDR2 SYDVKM. This CDR3 region has 17 residues. CDR3 bases: TGTGCCAGCAAACTTCCGGGACAGGGGGCGAAGAACACTGAAGCTTTCTTT. Protein: CASKLPGQGAKNTEAFF.